The 16 T cell receptor beta chains below all came from one sample that was sequenced in a study of T-cell memory formation after mild COVID-19. Using its own MiXCR run on the 5' RACE reads, TCRdb lists one record per CDR3 protein. The sample shows approximately 210,000 distinct CDR3 sequences, 27% of them seen only once. The sequenced sample consisted of PBMCs or a T cell subset sorted from them (not recorded which). The receptors derive from an adult woman who had mild COVID-19 (a few samples of this study predate the infection). Cell type and time point are not known.

CDR3 sequence (DNA): TGTGCCAGCAGTTACTTAGCGGGGGTCTACAATGAGCAGTTCTTC. Its translation: CASSYLAGVYNEQFF. The chain couples TRBV6-5 to TRBJ2-1, with 9 nucleotides matching TRBD2. V gave up 1 base and J gave up 3 bases; unmatched junction bases: 1. The CDR3 totals 15 residues. Germline loops: CDR1 MNHEY, CDR2 SVGAGI.

The CDR3 sequence: CASSRQTGDPNFYEQYF. The CDR3 DNA reads as TGTGCCAGCAGTCGACAGACAGGGGACCCAAACTTCTACGAGCAGTACTTC. This chain connects TRBV14 to TRBJ2-7; 8 nucleotides match TRBD1. This CDR3 spans 17 amino acids. Germline CDR1 and CDR2: SGHDN and FVKESK. J was trimmed by 3 bases and V by 6 bases; bases with no gene match: 16.

The rearrangement joins TRBV2 to TRBJ2-5; D possibly corresponds to TRBD2 (5 bases). The CDR3 length is 14 residues. The V end was cut by 3 bases, the J end by 1 base, with 9 bases between. The germline CDR1 and CDR2 sequences are SNHLY and FYNNEI. The CDR3 is CASSDIAIQETQYF. CDR3 DNA sequence: TGTGCCAGCAGTGACATAGCGATCCAAGAGACCCAGTACTTC.

This clonotype was counted between two and nine times. The V call is TRBV18, the J call TRBJ2-5; D is perhaps TRBD2 (5 bases). Per the germline V gene, CDR1 is KGHSH and CDR2 is LQKENI. Deletions cut 0 bases from V and 7 bases from J, with 15 bases between. This CDR3 is built from 15 residues. In DNA, the CDR3 is TGTGCCAGCTCACCACCGGACGGAGGTATTCGGACCCAGTACTTC. Translating it yields CASSPPDGGIRTQYF.

The chain is built from TRBV12-3 or TRBV12-4 and TRBJ2-1; D not certain. Trimming cost V 7 bases and J 5 bases, with 12 bases left between them. This CDR3 has 13 residues. CDR3 sequence reads: CASTPEWDNEQFF. The CDR3 DNA follows: TGTGCCAGCACCCCGGAATGGGACAATGAGCAGTTCTTC.

The table lists this clonotype with a few counts. This sequence joins TRBV11-3 and TRBJ1-2; possibly TRBD1 for D (5 bases). Trimming shortened V by 4 bases and J by 4 bases, and 22 bases separated the two germline ends. The CDR3 spans 17 residues. Germline-derived CDR1 and CDR2 are SGHNT and YENEEA. DNA of the CDR3: TGTGCCAGCAGCTACCCCTTGGGACTAGAAGGCTCCTATGGCTACACCTTC. Translation gives CASSYPLGLEGSYGYTF.

The chain employs TRBV5-1 and TRBJ2-2; 9 positions match TRBD1. The CDR3 totals 15 residues. Germline V lookup: CDR1 SGHRS, CDR2 YFSETQ. The V gene end was trimmed by 2 bases and the J gene end by 3 bases; junction bases not matched to a gene: 2. The DNA for the CDR3 is TGCGCCAGCAGCTTAGGGACAGGGTACACCGGGGAGCTGTTTTTT. It encodes CASSLGTGYTGELFF.

This clonotype was picked up a small number of times. J is TRBJ2-2 and V is TRBV5-1; 7 bases line up with TRBD2. V shed 1 base and J 0 bases; nucleotides not matched to a gene: 6. CDR3 length equals 17 residues. The V gene's germline CDR1 is SGHRS and CDR2 YFSETQ. The CDR3 region is CASSLLWGTTNTGELFF. The CDR3 nucleotides are TGCGCCAGCAGCTTGTTATGGGGGACTACGAACACCGGGGAGCTGTTTTTT.

This clonotype has a handful of counts. The chain has TRBV18 and TRBJ1-2; the match to TRBD1 covers 8 bases. V lost 3 bases, J lost 5 bases, and 8 bases stayed unmatched. The length of the CDR3 is 15 residues. Germline CDR1 KGHSH, CDR2 LQKENI. DNA for the CDR3: TGTGCCAGCTCACCTCCCGGGACAGGTTTATATGGCTACACCTTC. Translated, it gives CASSPPGTGLYGYTF.

CDR3 bases: TGTGCCAGCAGCCGACAGGGTTCGAGCACAGATACGCAGTATTTT. It yields the protein CASSRQGSSTDTQYF. This chain joins TRBV7-9 and TRBJ2-3; 7 nucleotides align to TRBD1. CDR1 and CDR2 (germline): SEHNR, FQNEAQ (reference sequence). Unmatched junction bases numbered 5, after V lost 5 bases and J lost 0 bases. The CDR3 runs 15 residues.

This chain links TRBV5-4 with TRBJ2-3; D is uncertain. CDR3 size: 13 residues. Per germline, CDR1 SGHNT and CDR2 YYREEE (reference sequence). Trimming shortened V by 0 bases and J by 4 bases, and 6 bases separated the two germline ends. The CDR3 nucleotides read TGTGCCAGCAGCTTGGCTTCTGCAGATACGCAGTATTTT. Residues: CASSLASADTQYF.

The rearrangement uses TRBV25-1 and TRBJ2-7, with 13 bases matching TRBD2. Per the germline V gene, CDR1 is MGHDK and CDR2 is SYGVNS. Trimming at V came to 4 bases and at J to 5 bases, leaving 5 bases not matched to a gene. The CDR3 totals 15 residues. Here the CDR3 reads CASSGGLAGLDEQYF. The CDR3 DNA follows: TGTGCCAGCAGTGGGGGACTAGCGGGACTGGACGAGCAGTACTTC.

This clonotype was picked up many times. The rearrangement links TRBV5-1 to TRBJ1-1; D is possibly TRBD1 (6 bases). Per the germline V gene, CDR1 is SGHRS and CDR2 is YFSETQ. The CDR3 is made up of 16 amino acids. V was clipped by 0 bases and J by 1 base, with 13 bases between them. CDR3: CASSLASGAGNTEAFF. The CDR3 nucleotides are TGCGCCAGCAGCTTGGCTTCGGGGGCAGGGAACACTGAAGCTTTCTTT.

The rearrangement uses TRBV27 and TRBJ1-4, with D hard to call. Germline CDR1 is MNHEY and CDR2 is SMNVEV (reference sequence). The length of the CDR3 is 12 residues. Trimming pared 6 bases from V and 10 bases from J, leaving 12 bases between. The CDR3 here is CASSQTSGKLFF. The DNA for the CDR3 is TGTGCCAGCAGCCAAACCAGTGGAAAACTGTTTTTT.

The rearrangement links TRBV20-1 to TRBJ1-1; 7 bases agree with TRBD1. The germline V gene has CDR1 DFQATT and CDR2 SNEGSKA (reference sequence). This CDR3 is 16 amino acids long. The J segment lost 3 bases and the V segment lost 2 bases, leaving 12 bases of the junction unmatched. The CDR3 reads CSARIARGLRDTEAFF. CDR3 DNA: TGCAGTGCTAGAATCGCAAGGGGGCTGAGGGACACTGAAGCTTTCTTT.

This clonotype was seen more than once but under ten times. This chain joins TRBV5-6 and TRBJ1-2; D unresolved. The CDR3 is 16 residues long. Trimming took off 0 bases at V and 3 bases at J, with 15 bases between the two ends. Germline V CDR1 and CDR2: SGHDT, YYEEEE. The CDR3 region is CASSLGSPLGHYGYTF. CDR3 coding DNA: TGTGCCAGCAGCTTGGGTTCCCCCTTAGGTCACTATGGCTACACCTTC.